This record looks at one TCR beta chain sequence and its context. Here immunoSEQ multiplex PCR was the method, and the copy in TCRdb shows in-frame clones only, minus some. The table records about 400,000 clones, 88% of them present only once. This CDR3 has 16 residues. V was shortened by 5 bases and J by 3 bases, with 20 bases between the two germline ends. The V gene's germline CDR1 is SEHNR and CDR2 FQNEAQ (reference sequence). The data were taken from a study of blood T cell repertoires in COVID-19. Looking at the study overall: T cells, B-cell-depleted T cells, or PBMCs supplied cDNA or gDNA.

Participant reports of clinical history set cohort assignment. The rearrangement uses TRBV7-9 and TRBJ2-7; D is perhaps TRBD2 (6 bases). This receptor was identified in a woman in her thirties or forties with acute COVID-19. The specimen was PBMCs or T cells enriched from blood (not recorded which). The CDR3 is CASSPGGPPGDYEQYF. In DNA form, the CDR3 reads TGTGCCAGCAGCCCCGGGGGACCACCCGGAGACTACGAGCAGTACTTC.